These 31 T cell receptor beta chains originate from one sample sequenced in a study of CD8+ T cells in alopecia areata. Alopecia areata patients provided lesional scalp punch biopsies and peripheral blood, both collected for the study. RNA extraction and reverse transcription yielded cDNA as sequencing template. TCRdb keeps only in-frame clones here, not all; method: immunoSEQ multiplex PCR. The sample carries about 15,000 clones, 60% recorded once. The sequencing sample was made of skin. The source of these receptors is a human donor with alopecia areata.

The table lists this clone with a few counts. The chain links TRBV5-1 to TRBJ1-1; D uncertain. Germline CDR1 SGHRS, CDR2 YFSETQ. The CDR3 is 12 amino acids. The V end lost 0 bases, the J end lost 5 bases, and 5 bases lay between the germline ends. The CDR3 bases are TGCGCCAGCAGCTTGGTGGGGACTGAAGCTTTCTTT. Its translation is CASSLVGTEAFF.

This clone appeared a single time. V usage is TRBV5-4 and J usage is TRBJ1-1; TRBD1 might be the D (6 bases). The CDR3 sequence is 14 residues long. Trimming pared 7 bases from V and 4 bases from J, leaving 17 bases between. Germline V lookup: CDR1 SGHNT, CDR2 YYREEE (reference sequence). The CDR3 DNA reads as TGTGCCAGCGTACCCGCGGGGGGCGGCACTGAAGCTTTCTTT. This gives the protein CASVPAGGGTEAFF.

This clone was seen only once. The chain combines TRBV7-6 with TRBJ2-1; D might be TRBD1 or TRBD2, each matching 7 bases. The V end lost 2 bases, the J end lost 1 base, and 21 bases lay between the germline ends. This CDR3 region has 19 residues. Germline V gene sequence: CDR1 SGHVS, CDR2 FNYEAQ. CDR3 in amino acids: CASSLFWREGASSYNEQFF. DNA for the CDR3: TGTGCCAGCAGCTTATTTTGGAGGGAGGGGGCCTCGTCCTACAATGAGCAGTTCTTC.

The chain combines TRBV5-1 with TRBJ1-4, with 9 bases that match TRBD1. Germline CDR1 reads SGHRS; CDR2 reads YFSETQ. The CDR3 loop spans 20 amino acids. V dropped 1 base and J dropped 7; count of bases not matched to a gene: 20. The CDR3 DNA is TGCGCCAGCAGCTTGAGGTCCGGGACAGGGCTGACATTTGAGGTTGAAAAACTGTTTTTT. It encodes CASSLRSGTGLTFEVEKLFF.

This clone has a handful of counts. CDR3 DNA sequence: TGCGCCAGCAGCCAAGGGGGACTAGCGGGAGTAGGAACCGGGGAGCTGTTTTTT. The encoded protein is CASSQGGLAGVGTGELFF. The chain uses TRBV4-1 and TRBJ2-2; 14 nucleotides align to TRBD2. This CDR3 has 18 amino acids. Germline-derived CDR1 and CDR2 are MGHRA and YSYEKL. The V gene end was trimmed by 1 base and the J gene end by 5 bases; junction bases not matched to a gene: 6.

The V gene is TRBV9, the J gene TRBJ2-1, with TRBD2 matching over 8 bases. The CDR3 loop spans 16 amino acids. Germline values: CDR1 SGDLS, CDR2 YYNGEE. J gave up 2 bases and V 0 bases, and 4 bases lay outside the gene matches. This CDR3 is CASSVEVGRAYNEQFF. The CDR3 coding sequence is TGTGCCAGCAGCGTAGAGGTCGGGAGGGCCTACAATGAGCAGTTCTTC.

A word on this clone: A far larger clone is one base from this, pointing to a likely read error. DNA for the CDR3: TGTGCCATCAGTTACCGGGGGGGGAGCACAGATACGCAGTATTTT. Encoded protein: CAISYRGGSTDTQYF. This chain connects TRBV6-5 to TRBJ2-3; 8 bases match TRBD2. Germline V gene data show CDR1 as MNHEY and CDR2 as SVGAGI. The length of the CDR3 is 15 residues.

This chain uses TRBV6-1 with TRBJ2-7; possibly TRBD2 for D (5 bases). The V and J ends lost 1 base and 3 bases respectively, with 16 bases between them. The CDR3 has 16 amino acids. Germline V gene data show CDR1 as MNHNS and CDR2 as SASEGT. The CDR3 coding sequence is TGTGCCAGCAGTGAAGGAGGAGAGGGCTATTACTACGAGCAGTACTTC. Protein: CASSEGGEGYYYEQYF.

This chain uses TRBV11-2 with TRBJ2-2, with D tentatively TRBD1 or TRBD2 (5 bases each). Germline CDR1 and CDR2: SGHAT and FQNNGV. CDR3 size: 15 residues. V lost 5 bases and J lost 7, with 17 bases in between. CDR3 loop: CASSRQRGEVGELFF. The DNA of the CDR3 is TGTGCCAGCAGCCGCCAAAGGGGAGAGGTCGGGGAGCTGTTTTTT.

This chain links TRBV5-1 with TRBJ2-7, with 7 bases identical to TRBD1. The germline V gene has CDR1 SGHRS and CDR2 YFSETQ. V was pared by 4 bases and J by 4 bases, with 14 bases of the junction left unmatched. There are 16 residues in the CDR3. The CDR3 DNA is TGCGCCAGCAGCCCAAAGACAGAGACAGGGCATTACGAGCAGTACTTC. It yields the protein CASSPKTETGHYEQYF. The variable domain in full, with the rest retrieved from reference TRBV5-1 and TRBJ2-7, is KAGVTQTPRYLIKTRGQQVTLSCSPISGHRSVSWYQQTPGQGLQFLFEYFSETQRNKGNFPGRFSGRQFSNSRSEMNVSTLELGDSALYLCASSPKTETGHYEQYFGPGTRLTVT.

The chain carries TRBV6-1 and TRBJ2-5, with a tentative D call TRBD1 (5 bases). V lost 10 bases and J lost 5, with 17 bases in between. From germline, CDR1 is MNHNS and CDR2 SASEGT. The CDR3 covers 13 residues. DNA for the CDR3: TGTGCCACATTAACCAGGGCTCCGGAGACCCAGTACTTC. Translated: CATLTRAPETQYF.

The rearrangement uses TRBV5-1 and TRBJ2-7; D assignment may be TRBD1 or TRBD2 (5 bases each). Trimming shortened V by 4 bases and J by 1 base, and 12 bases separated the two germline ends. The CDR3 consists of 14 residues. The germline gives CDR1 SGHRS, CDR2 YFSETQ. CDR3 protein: CASSVRDGSYEQYF. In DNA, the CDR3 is TGCGCCAGCAGCGTCCGGGACGGGTCCTACGAGCAGTACTTC.

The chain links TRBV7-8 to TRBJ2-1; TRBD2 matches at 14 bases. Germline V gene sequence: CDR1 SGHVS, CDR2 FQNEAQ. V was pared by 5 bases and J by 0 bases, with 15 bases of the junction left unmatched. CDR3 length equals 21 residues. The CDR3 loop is CASSPRTSGRSALSSYNEQFF. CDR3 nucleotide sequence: TGTGCCAGCAGCCCCCGGACTAGCGGGAGGTCGGCCCTGAGCTCCTACAATGAGCAGTTCTTC.

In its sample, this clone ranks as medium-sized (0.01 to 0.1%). CDR3 coding DNA: TGTGCCAGCAGTTCGCCCGGGACTGAGACCCTCGATGAGCAGTTCTTC. It specifies CASSSPGTETLDEQFF. The J gene is TRBJ2-1, the V gene TRBV28; maybe TRBD2 (6 bases). The CDR3 runs to 16 residues. Trimming left V 4 bases short and J 8 bases short, with 21 bases between. Germline CDR1 MDHEN, CDR2 SYDVKM.

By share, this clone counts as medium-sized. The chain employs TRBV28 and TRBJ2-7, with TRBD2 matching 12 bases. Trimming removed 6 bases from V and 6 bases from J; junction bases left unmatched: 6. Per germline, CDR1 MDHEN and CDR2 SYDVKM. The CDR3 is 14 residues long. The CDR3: CASSALAGGFEQYF. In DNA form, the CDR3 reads TGTGCCAGCAGCGCCCTAGCGGGAGGGTTCGAGCAGTACTTC. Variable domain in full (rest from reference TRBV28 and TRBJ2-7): DVKVTQSSRYLVKRTGEKVFLECVQDMDHENMFWYRQDPGLGLRLIYFSYDVKMKEKGDIPEGYSVSREKKERFSLILESASTNQTSMYLCASSALAGGFEQYFGPGTRLTVT.

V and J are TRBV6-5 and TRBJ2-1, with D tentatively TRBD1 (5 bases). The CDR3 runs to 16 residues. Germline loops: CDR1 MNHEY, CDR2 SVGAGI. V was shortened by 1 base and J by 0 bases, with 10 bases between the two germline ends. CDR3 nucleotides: TGTGCCAGCAGTTACTTAGGGGTCCCCTCCTACAATGAGCAGTTCTTC. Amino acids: CASSYLGVPSYNEQFF.

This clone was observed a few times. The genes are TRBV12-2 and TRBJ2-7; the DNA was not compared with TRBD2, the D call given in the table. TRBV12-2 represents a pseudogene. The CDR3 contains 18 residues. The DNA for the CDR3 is TGTGCAAGTCGCTTAGGATGGGTGGTCAGCGGGAGGATCTACGAGCAGTACTTC. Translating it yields CASRLGWVVSGRIYEQYF.

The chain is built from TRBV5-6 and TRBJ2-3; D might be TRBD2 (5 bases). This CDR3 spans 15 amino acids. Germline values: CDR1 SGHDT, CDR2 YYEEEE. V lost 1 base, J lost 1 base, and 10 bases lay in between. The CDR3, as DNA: TGTGCCAGCAGCTTGTTAGCGACCCGCACAGATACGCAGTATTTT. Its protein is CASSLLATRTDTQYF.

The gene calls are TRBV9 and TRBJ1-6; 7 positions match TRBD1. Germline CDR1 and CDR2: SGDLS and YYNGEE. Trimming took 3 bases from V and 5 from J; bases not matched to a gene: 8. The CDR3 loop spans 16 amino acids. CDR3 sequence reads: CASSARTGLNNSPLHF. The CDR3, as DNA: TGTGCCAGCAGCGCAAGGACAGGCCTAAATAATTCACCCCTCCACTTT.

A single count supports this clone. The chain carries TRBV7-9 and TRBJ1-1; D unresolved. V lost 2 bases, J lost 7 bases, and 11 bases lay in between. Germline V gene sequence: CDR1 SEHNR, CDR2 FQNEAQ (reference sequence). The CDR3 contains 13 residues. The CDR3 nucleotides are TGTGCCAGCAGCTTAAGTTCCACGGATGAAGCTTTCTTT. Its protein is CASSLSSTDEAFF.

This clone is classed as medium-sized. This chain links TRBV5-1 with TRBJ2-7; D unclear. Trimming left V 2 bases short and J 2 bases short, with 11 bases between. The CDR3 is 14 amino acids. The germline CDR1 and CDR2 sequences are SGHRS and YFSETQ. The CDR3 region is CASSFLSNTYEQYF. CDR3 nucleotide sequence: TGCGCCAGCAGCTTTTTAAGCAACACCTACGAGCAGTACTTC.

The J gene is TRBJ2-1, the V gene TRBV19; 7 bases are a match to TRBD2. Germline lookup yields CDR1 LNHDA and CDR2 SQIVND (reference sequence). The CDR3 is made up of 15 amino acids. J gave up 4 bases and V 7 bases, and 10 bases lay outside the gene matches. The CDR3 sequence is CASTPWLAEYNEQFF. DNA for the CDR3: TGTGCCAGTACCCCGTGGCTAGCGGAGTACAATGAGCAGTTCTTC.

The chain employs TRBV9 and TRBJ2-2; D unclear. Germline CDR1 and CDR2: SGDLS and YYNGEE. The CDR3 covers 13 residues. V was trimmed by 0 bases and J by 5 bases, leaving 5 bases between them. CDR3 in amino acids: CASSVGGTGELFF. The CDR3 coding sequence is TGTGCCAGCAGCGTAGGAGGTACCGGGGAGCTGTTTTTT.

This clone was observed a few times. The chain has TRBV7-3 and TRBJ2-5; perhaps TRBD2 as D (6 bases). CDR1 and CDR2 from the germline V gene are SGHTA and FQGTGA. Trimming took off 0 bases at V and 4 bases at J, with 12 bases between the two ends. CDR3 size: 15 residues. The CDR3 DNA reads TGTGCCAGCAGCTTAACGAGCGGGTTCGGAGAGACCCAGTACTTC. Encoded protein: CASSLTSGFGETQYF.

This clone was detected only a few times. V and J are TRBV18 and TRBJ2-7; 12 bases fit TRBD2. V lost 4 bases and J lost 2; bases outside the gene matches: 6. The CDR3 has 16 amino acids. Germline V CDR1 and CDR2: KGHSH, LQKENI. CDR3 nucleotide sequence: TGTGCCAGCTCACGACTAGCGGGAGCGCGAGCCTACGAGCAGTACTTC. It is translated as CASSRLAGARAYEQYF.

CDR3 loop: CASSDRDRGPRRGYTF. In DNA form, the CDR3 reads TGTGCCAGCAGCGACCGGGACAGGGGGCCAAGGCGTGGCTACACCTTC. The rearrangement uses TRBV7-9 and TRBJ1-2, with 12 bases fitting TRBD1. Germline CDR1 SEHNR, CDR2 FQNEAQ (reference sequence). The CDR3 has 16 amino acids. V dropped 5 bases and J dropped 7; count of bases not matched to a gene: 11.

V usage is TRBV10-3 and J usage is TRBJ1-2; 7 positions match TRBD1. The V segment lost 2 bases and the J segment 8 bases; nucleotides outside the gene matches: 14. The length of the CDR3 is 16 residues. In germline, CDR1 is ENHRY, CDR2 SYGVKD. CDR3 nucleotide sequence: TGTGCCATCAGTGAGATTGCGACAGGGCCGAACTCGGGCTACACCTTC. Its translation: CAISEIATGPNSGYTF.

CDR3 sequence (DNA): TGTGCCAGCGGGGGCGGGAGTATTAACGAGCAGTACTTC. Translation gives CASGGGSINEQYF. The chain joins TRBV11-2 to TRBJ2-7; tentatively, D is TRBD2 (7 bases). Germline values: CDR1 SGHAT, CDR2 FQNNGV. Trimming removed 8 bases from V and 5 bases from J, with 16 bases in between. The CDR3 has 13 amino acids.

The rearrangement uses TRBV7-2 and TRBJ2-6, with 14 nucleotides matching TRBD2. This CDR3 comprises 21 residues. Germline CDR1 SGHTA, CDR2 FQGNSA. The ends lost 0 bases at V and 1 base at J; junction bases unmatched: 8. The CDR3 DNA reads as TGTGCCAGCAGCTTAGCCGCCGGGACTAGCGGGAGTAGATCTGGGGCCAACGTCCTGACTTTC. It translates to CASSLAAGTSGSRSGANVLTF.

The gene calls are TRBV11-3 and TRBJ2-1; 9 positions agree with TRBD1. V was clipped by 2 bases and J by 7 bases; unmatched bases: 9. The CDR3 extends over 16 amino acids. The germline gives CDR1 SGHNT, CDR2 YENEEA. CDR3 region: CASSLWSTGGSNEQFF. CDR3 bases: TGTGCCAGCAGCTTATGGTCAACAGGGGGCTCGAATGAGCAGTTCTTC.

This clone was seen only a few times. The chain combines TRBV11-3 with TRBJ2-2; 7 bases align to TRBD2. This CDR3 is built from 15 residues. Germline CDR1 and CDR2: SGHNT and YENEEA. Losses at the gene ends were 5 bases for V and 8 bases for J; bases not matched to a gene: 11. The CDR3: CASSRRPLAEGELFF. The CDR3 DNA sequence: TGTGCCAGCAGCCGAAGACCGCTAGCGGAGGGGGAGCTGTTTTTT.